These 10 T cell receptor beta chains share one sample of origin, sequenced in a study of blood T cell repertoires in COVID-19. Some clones are missing from TCRdb's copy, which holds only in-frame ones; the method was immunoSEQ multiplex PCR. Of around 250,000 clones detected, roughly 86% appear once; the ten largest clones hold 1.6%. The sample taken for sequencing was peripheral blood. These receptors originate from a woman aged 55-70 years who had recovered from COVID-19.

The chain joins TRBV7-3 to TRBJ2-2; 7 bases are shared with TRBD2. J lost 1 base, V lost 8 bases, and 4 bases had no gene match. CDR3 length: 14 residues. Germline-derived CDR1 and CDR2 are SGHTA and FQGTGA. DNA of the CDR3: TGTGCCAGCGGGGAGGGCAGGAACACCGGGGAGCTGTTTTTT. Amino acids: CASGEGRNTGELFF.

The count of this clone is one. V gene TRBV5-6 combines with J gene TRBJ2-3, with unresolved D. The length of the CDR3 is 14 residues. Germline CDR1 and CDR2: SGHDT and YYEEEE. The ends were cut back, 0 bases at V and 1 base at J, with 6 bases in the middle. The CDR3 nucleotides are TGTGCCAGCAGCTTGGTACCGGGCACAGATACGCAGTATTTT. Its translation is CASSLVPGTDTQYF.

J is TRBJ2-3 and V is TRBV7-2; D possibly corresponds to TRBD1 (7 bases). V lost 5 bases to trimming and J lost 11 bases, with 14 bases between them. There are 12 residues in the CDR3. Germline V CDR1 and CDR2: SGHTA, FQGNSA. The CDR3 loop reads CASSPGGGGQYF. DNA for the CDR3: TGTGCCAGCAGCCCAGGGGGAGGAGGGCAGTATTTT. The full variable domain, its missing parts supplied by reference TRBV7-2 and TRBJ2-3, is GAGVSQSPSNKVTEKGKDVELRCDPISGHTALYWYRQSLGQGLEFLIYFQGNSAPDKSGLPSDRFSAERTGGSVSTLTIQRTQQEDSAVYLCASSPGGGGQYFGPGTRLTVL.

The chain has TRBV3-1 (or the pseudogene TRBV3-2) and TRBJ2-3; TRBD1 aligns across 9 bases. The CDR3 totals 16 residues. Germline V gives CDR1 LGHDT, CDR2 YNNKEL (reference sequence). J gave up 0 bases and V 4 bases, and 5 bases lay outside the gene matches. The CDR3 spells CASSLWDRVSTDTQYF. CDR3 nucleotide sequence: TGTGCCAGCAGCCTATGGGACAGGGTCAGCACAGATACGCAGTATTTT.

The V gene is TRBV27, the J gene TRBJ2-5; possible D gene TRBD1, 5 bases. The CDR3 length is 14 residues. V lost 5 bases and J 2 bases, leaving 12 bases between the germline ends. CDR1 is MNHEY, CDR2 SMNVEV, per germline (reference sequence). The CDR3 loop reads CASSPRQPQETQYF. The CDR3 nucleotides are TGTGCCAGCAGTCCGAGACAGCCACAAGAGACCCAGTACTTC.

The V and J genes are TRBV6-5 and TRBJ2-2; D not certain. Germline V CDR1 and CDR2: MNHEY, SVGAGI. Trimming removed 6 bases at V and 5 bases at J, with 4 bases between. This CDR3 region has 11 residues. The CDR3 nucleotides read TGTGCCAGCAGCGGTACCGGGGAGCTGTTTTTT. Protein product: CASSGTGELFF.

The V gene is TRBV7-9, the J gene TRBJ1-1; D ambiguous. The germline CDR1 and CDR2 sequences are SEHNR and FQNEAQ (reference sequence). The CDR3 loop spans 13 amino acids. Trimming left V 5 bases short and J 6 bases short, with 13 bases between. In DNA, the CDR3 is TGTGCCAGCAGCGTGAGCGGCGGGGCTGAAGCTTTCTTT. Translated, it gives CASSVSGGAEAFF.

This sequence joins TRBV14 and TRBJ1-4, with a tentative D call TRBD1 (5 bases). CDR1 and CDR2 (germline): SGHDN, FVKESK. Trimming stripped 11 bases from V and 8 bases from J, with 18 bases between. The CDR3 is 13 residues long. The CDR3 coding sequence is TGTGCCTCCCGACAGACCTCTTTCGAAAAACTGTTTTTT. Translation: CASRQTSFEKLFF.

This clone is a singleton in its sample. The CDR3 DNA reads as TGTGCCAGCAGCCAGCGCGGGGGGGCCCCAGATACGCAGTATTTT. Translated, it gives CASSQRGGAPDTQYF. The rearrangement links TRBV3-1 (or the pseudogene TRBV3-2) to TRBJ2-3; 9 bases are a match to TRBD2. CDR3 length: 15 residues. Germline V gene sequence: CDR1 LGHDT, CDR2 YNNKEL (reference sequence). J gave up 4 bases and V 3 bases, and 5 bases lay outside the gene matches.

The gene calls are TRBV5-1 and TRBJ2-6, with a weak D call TRBD1 (8 bases). The CDR3 runs 16 residues. The germline V gene has CDR1 SGHRS and CDR2 YFSETQ. V was trimmed by 4 bases and J by 3 bases, leaving 14 bases between them. The CDR3, as DNA: TGCGCCAGCAGCGCAGCGGGACAGGTTGGGGCCAACGTCCTGACTTTC. This sequence encodes CASSAAGQVGANVLTF.